This T cell receptor (beta chain) was identified during a study of T-cell memory formation after mild COVID-19. Study-level background: Among the donors, TCR clusters were largely specific to each donor. Study-level findings and limits: Pre-infection memory held some responding clones, suggesting pre-existing cross-reactive T cells responded.

For this clonotype: Its target is unknown.

CDR1 and CDR2 (germline): SGHRS, YFSETQ. This CDR3 comprises 13 residues. The V and J ends lost 3 bases and 10 bases, in that order; junction bases with no gene match: 3. Employing constant-segment primers, 5'RACE generated TCR alpha and TCR beta cDNA libraries bearing sample barcodes and UMIs. TCRdb itself ran the 5' RACE reads through MiXCR, one entry per CDR3 protein. The sample includes approximately 290,000 distinct CDR3 sequences, roughly 21% of them seen just once. The chain carries TRBV5-1 and TRBJ2-1; TRBD2 agrees at 11 bases. The sample comprised PBMCs or a T cell subset sorted from them (not recorded which). The TCR was taken from a man in his late teens or twenties who had mild COVID-19 (a few samples of this study predate the infection). Cell type and time point are not known. This CDR3 is CASSYPSGGEQFF. The CDR3 DNA is TGCGCCAGCAGCTACCCTAGCGGGGGGGAGCAGTTCTTC.